This T cell receptor (beta chain) was profiled in a study of T cells in Graves' hyperthyroidism and ophthalmopathy. General study results and limits: In simple terms, a model built on 13 V-J features told ophthalmopathy apart from stable hyperthyroidism.

Germline assignment: CDR1 SEHNR and CDR2 FQNEAQ (reference sequence). Deletions cut 4 bases from V and 5 bases from J, with 10 bases between. This CDR3 spans 13 amino acids. This clonotype has only a few counts. Its antigen is not identified. Recently diagnosed hyperthyroidism of less than 2 months' duration affected patients aged 18 to 65. Based on clinical symptoms, serum thyroxine and TRAb, thyroid ultrasound and orbital computed tomography, diagnoses were reached. Amplification targeted TCR beta CDR3 regions from RNA transcripts. An initial round of RT-PCR targeting the TCR CDR3 relied on the HTBI primer set. TCRdb analysed the multiplex PCR reads with MiXCR anew, one entry per CDR3 protein. The repertoire holds 550,000 to 850,000 distinct CDR3 sequences, with around 20% as singletons.

The TCR sequence derives from a woman in her 50s with Graves' hyperthyroidism that later progressed to Graves' ophthalmopathy. The chain couples TRBV7-9 to TRBJ2-3; no reliable D call. What was sequenced was blood. CDR3 loop: CASSYDEKDTQYF. The CDR3 coding sequence is TGTGCCAGCAGCTACGATGAAAAAGATACGCAGTATTTT.